This is a list of T cell receptor beta chains from one sample in a study of response to subunit inactivated influenza vaccine. Each CDR3 protein is one row after TCRdb ran MiXCR on the RT-PCR reads. Of under 550,000 distinct CDR3 sequences listed, approximately 7.7% are singletons. Source: PBMCs from blood, taken about 23 months after vaccination. The receptors originated from a man between 50 and 75 years old who received an inactivated influenza vaccine. Both conserved end residues are part of each CDR3. The order of the fields is V gene, clone size, J gene, CDR3 length, D gene, CDR3 protein, CDR3 DNA. The D gene is left open where the match is weak. The listing skips clone size in some rows; elsewhere it reads once, few, many or a size class.

TRBV20-1	NA	TRBJ2-1	16	TRBD1	CCARAGGYRGRFEQFF	TGCTGCGCTAGAGCTGGTGGGTACAGGGGGCGTTTTGAGCAGTTCTTC
TRBV20-1	few	TRBJ2-5	17	TRBD2	CSARDVSSGSFQETQYF	TGCAGTGCTAGAGATGTTTCTAGCGGGAGTTTCCAAGAGACCCAGTACTTC
TRBV6-2/TRBV6-3	many	TRBJ1-5	14	NA	CASSYAGTNQPQHF	TGTGCCAGCAGTTACGCAGGGACCAATCAGCCCCAGCATTTT
TRBV4-2	few	TRBJ2-1	16	TRBD2	CASSQSPLAGGNEQFF	TGTGCCAGCAGCCAATCTCCTCTAGCGGGAGGCAATGAGCAGTTCTTC
TRBV12-5	NA	TRBJ2-2	14	NA	CASGLEAEAGELFF	TGTGCTAGTGGTTTAGAGGCGGAGGCCGGGGAGCTGTTTTTT
TRBV10-3	few	TRBJ2-1	17	TRBD1	CAISDPTGTETYNEQFF	TGTGCCATCAGTGACCCCACAGGGACAGAAACCTACAATGAGCAGTTCTTC
TRBV20-1	many	TRBJ1-2	12	NA	CNPSLNYGGYTF	TGCAACCCCAGTCTTAACTATGGCGGCTACACCTTC
TRBV12-3/TRBV12-4	many	TRBJ2-4	15	NA	CATQDTGKAKNIQYF	TGTGCCACCCAGGACACCGGGAAAGCCAAAAACATTCAGTACTTC
TRBV24-1	few	TRBJ1-5	14	NA	CATSEYYSNQPQHF	TGTGCCACCAGTGAATATTATAGCAATCAGCCCCAGCATTTT
TRBV12-3/TRBV12-4	many	TRBJ1-4	15	NA	CASSPTGGPNEKLFF	TGTGCCAGCAGCCCTACCGGGGGCCCTAATGAAAAACTGTTTTTT
TRBV5-5	NA	TRBJ1-2	16	TRBD1	CASSLVPGQGVYGYTF	TGTGCCAGCAGCTTGGTTCCGGGACAGGGAGTCTATGGCTACACCTTC
TRBV9	NA	TRBJ2-7	15	NA	CASSVGAGGGYEQYF	TGTGCCAGCAGCGTAGGGGCGGGTGGAGGATACGAGCAGTACTTC
TRBV29-1	many	TRBJ2-3	16	TRBD1	CSVEGDAQGVMDTQYF	TGCAGCGTTGAAGGCGACGCCCAGGGGGTGATGGATACGCAGTATTTT
TRBV7-8	NA	TRBJ2-5	14	NA	CASSETESQETQYF	TGTGCCAGCAGCGAGACAGAGAGCCAAGAGACCCAGTACTTC
TRBV11-2	few	TRBJ2-1	19	TRBD2	CASSLDGAGGVLSYNEQFF	TGTGCCAGCAGCTTAGACGGGGCGGGGGGCGTTCTTTCCTACAATGAGCAGTTCTTC
TRBV7-8	many	TRBJ1-5	13	TRBD1	CASSLDRAEPQHF	TGTGCCAGCAGCTTGGACAGGGCTGAGCCCCAGCATTTT
TRBV29-1	many	TRBJ2-5	13	NA	CSVGVSPQETQYF	TGCAGCGTTGGAGTGTCACCCCAAGAGACCCAGTACTTC
TRBV15	few	TRBJ2-5	13	NA	CATSRDSLETQYF	TGTGCCACCAGCAGAGATTCTTTGGAGACCCAGTACTTC
TRBV23-1	NA	TRBJ2-7	13	TRBD1	CASNRQGAKEQYF	TGCGCCAGCAATAGACAGGGGGCGAAAGAGCAGTACTTC
TRBV11-2	many	TRBJ2-1	15	TRBD1	CASSLRGLSYNEQFF	TGTGCCAGCAGCTTGAGGGGGCTCTCCTACAATGAGCAGTTCTTC
TRBV6-1	few	TRBJ2-3	15	TRBD2	CASRTGLAGVNTQYF	TGTGCCAGCAGAACGGGACTAGCGGGAGTGAATACGCAGTATTTT
TRBV3-1	many	TRBJ2-3	14	TRBD1	CASSQGGQGDTQYF	TGTGCCAGCAGCCAAGGAGGACAGGGCGATACGCAGTATTTT
TRBV7-8	NA	TRBJ1-2	15	NA	CASSRQGQPSNGYTF	TGTGCCAGCAGCCGACAAGGACAGCCCTCTAATGGCTACACCTTC
TRBV7-2	many	TRBJ2-3	16	TRBD2	CASSLNSGSSTDTQYF	TGTGCCAGCAGCTTAAATAGCGGGAGTTCTACAGATACGCAGTATTTT